This TCR beta chain was found in a study of read filtering for tumor transcriptome and immune sequencing. Deletions cut 10 bases from V and 1 base from J, with 13 bases between. The CDR3 consists of 13 residues. Germline loops: CDR1 MNHEY, CDR2 SVGEGT. Molecular barcoded adaptors covering alpha/delta and beta/gamma chains were used on approximately 400 ng RNA. TCRdb fed the reads into MiXCR, producing one record per CDR3 protein. Among about 130,000 distinct CDR3 sequences, 13% were seen once, and the ten largest hold just under 8.5%. On this clonotype itself: The antigen remains unidentified.

Sampling of bone marrow took place during active disease in every patient. Study observations and caveats: Compared with RNA-seq, IR-seq gave much higher clonotype depth and reliability. About 82% of IR-seq clonotypes had a single read, yet these held 3.5% to 4.5% of reads.

The clonotype comes from a donor older than 35 with multiple myeloma. The V gene is TRBV6-2 or TRBV6-3, the J gene TRBJ1-1, with D perhaps TRBD1 (5 bases). The sequenced sample was a population of CD138-negative cells sorted from bone marrow. The CDR3 protein is CATWGLTNTEAFF. The CDR3 nucleotides are TGTGCCACCTGGGGACTCACGAACACTGAAGCTTTCTTT.